These 27 T cell receptor beta chains share one sample of origin, sequenced in a study of blood T cell repertoires in COVID-19. TCRdb's table, derived via immunoSEQ multiplex PCR, lists solely in-frame clones and lacks some. This table has 250,000 to 350,000 clones, roughly 90% appearing once. Sample: peripheral blood. Receptor source: a young woman with COVID-19, enrolled during active disease.

This clone was seen only once. The rearrangement joins TRBV5-6 to TRBJ2-5; TRBD1 might be the D (5 bases). Trimming pared 1 base from V and 5 bases from J, leaving 12 bases between. In germline, CDR1 is SGHDT, CDR2 YYEEEE. This CDR3 comprises 14 residues. The CDR3 nucleotides are TGTGCCAGCAGCTTGACGGGTCCAGGGGAGACCCAGTACTTC. This gives the protein CASSLTGPGETQYF.

The chain links TRBV19 to TRBJ1-2; a possible D gene is TRBD1 (6 bases). The CDR3 has 15 residues. Germline loops: CDR1 LNHDA, CDR2 SQIVND (reference sequence). The V gene lost 8 bases and the J gene lost 4 bases, with 20 bases spanning the gap. Here the CDR3 DNA reads TGTGCCAGTTGCCCGATGGGGGGGCGCGCCTATGGCTACACCTTC. Its translation is CASCPMGGRAYGYTF.

This clone was recorded only once. The chain has TRBV4-1 and TRBJ1-6; 8 bases match TRBD1. The V segment lost 4 bases and the J segment 7 bases; nucleotides outside the gene matches: 3. Germline CDR1 MGHRA, CDR2 YSYEKL. The CDR3 runs to 14 residues. CDR3 bases: TGCGCCAGCAGCCTGTGGGACAGGAATTCACCCCTCCACTTT. This translates into CASSLWDRNSPLHF.

J is TRBJ2-5 and V is TRBV5-1; TRBD2 matches at 11 bases. This CDR3 has 16 residues. The V and J ends lost 0 bases and 6 bases, in that order; junction bases with no gene match: 7. The germline CDR1 and CDR2 sequences are SGHRS and YFSETQ. The CDR3 DNA sequence: TGCGCCAGCAGCTTGGTCCCCACTAGCGGGAGAAAGACCCAGTACTTC. The encoded protein is CASSLVPTSGRKTQYF.

The chain employs TRBV7-2 and TRBJ2-7; 10 bases are a match to TRBD1. V lost 5 bases, J lost 5 bases, and 21 bases stayed unmatched. The CDR3 extends over 19 amino acids. CDR1 is SGHTA, CDR2 FQGNSA, per germline. CDR3 in DNA: TGTGCCAGCAGCCCCGCCGGGACAGGGGTCGCAGGTGATCGGAACGAGCAGTACTTC. It yields the protein CASSPAGTGVAGDRNEQYF.

V is TRBV6-4 and J is TRBJ2-2, with 11 positions matching TRBD2. The CDR3 is 16 residues long. V gave up 0 bases and J gave up 5 bases; unmatched junction bases: 2. In germline, CDR1 is MRHNA, CDR2 SNTAGT. The CDR3: CASSDSGLAGTGELFF. The CDR3 nucleotides are TGTGCCAGCAGTGACTCTGGACTAGCGGGTACCGGGGAGCTGTTTTTT.

V is TRBV28 and J is TRBJ1-2; D is uncertain. The CDR3 has 12 amino acids. CDR1 and CDR2 (germline): MDHEN, SYDVKM. Between the trimmed V and J ends, which lost 6 bases and 4 bases, there was a span of 9 bases. The CDR3 nucleotides are TGTGCCAGCAGGAGGGAATTCTATGGCTACACCTTC. Amino acids: CASRREFYGYTF.

The rearrangement uses TRBV6-1 and TRBJ2-5; D might be TRBD1 (7 bases). Between the trimmed V and J ends, which lost 3 bases and 2 bases, there was a span of 13 bases. The CDR3 sequence is 15 residues long. Germline V gene sequence: CDR1 MNHNS, CDR2 SASEGT. CDR3 amino acids: CASSESGGQQETQYF. Here the CDR3 DNA reads TGTGCCAGCAGTGAGTCAGGGGGGCAGCAAGAGACCCAGTACTTC.

V gene TRBV24-1 combines with J gene TRBJ2-7; TRBD2 agrees at 11 bases. J lost 3 bases, V lost 4 bases, and 7 bases had no gene match. CDR3 length: 16 amino acids. Germline V gene lookup returns CDR1 KGHDR and CDR2 SFDVKD. The CDR3 region is CATSDPRLAGGYEQYF. As DNA, the CDR3 is TGTGCCACCAGTGACCCCCGGCTAGCGGGAGGCTACGAGCAGTACTTC.

The chain uses TRBV28 and TRBJ1-1; D remains unclear. V gave up 8 bases and J gave up 0 bases, with 13 bases separating them. Germline values: CDR1 MDHEN, CDR2 SYDVKM. CDR3 length equals 14 residues. CDR3 sequence (DNA): TGTGCCAGCCTCCGACGCGGGATGAACACTGAAGCTTTCTTT. Protein sequence: CASLRRGMNTEAFF. Drawing the rest from reference TRBV28 and TRBJ1-1, the complete variable domain is DVKVTQSSRYLVKRTGEKVFLECVQDMDHENMFWYRQDPGLGLRLIYFSYDVKMKEKGDIPEGYSVSREKKERFSLILESASTNQTSMYLCASLRRGMNTEAFFGQGTRLTVV.

The CDR3 sequence is CASSLVGGTGNQPQHF. The DNA of the CDR3 is TGTGCCAGCAGCTTAGTCGGCGGGACAGGGAATCAGCCCCAGCATTTT. V usage is TRBV7-2 and J usage is TRBJ1-5; 9 bases fit TRBD1. This CDR3 has 16 residues. The germline V gene has CDR1 SGHTA and CDR2 FQGNSA. Trimming at V came to 1 base and at J to 4 bases, leaving 5 bases not matched to a gene. Drawing the rest from reference TRBV7-2 and TRBJ1-5, the complete variable domain is GAGVSQSPSNKVTEKGKDVELRCDPISGHTALYWYRQSLGQGLEFLIYFQGNSAPDKSGLPSDRFSAERTGGSVSTLTIQRTQQEDSAVYLCASSLVGGTGNQPQHFGDGTRLSIL.

The chain has TRBV9 and TRBJ1-2; D ambiguous. The CDR3 is made up of 15 amino acids. The V end was cut by 0 bases, the J end by 7 bases, with 16 bases between. CDR1 and CDR2 from the germline V gene are SGDLS and YYNGEE. The CDR3 region is CASSVGTSRVAGYTF. CDR3 DNA: TGTGCCAGCAGCGTAGGAACATCGAGGGTAGCTGGCTACACCTTC.

The chain recombines TRBV7-2 with TRBJ2-2; 10 bases map to TRBD2. V lost 1 base to trimming and J lost 7 bases; unmatched junction nucleotides: 6. The germline V gene has CDR1 SGHTA and CDR2 FQGNSA. This CDR3 comprises 16 residues. CDR3 nucleotide sequence: TGTGCCAGCAGCTTAGAAGCGGGAGGGAGAGGCGGGGAGCTGTTTTTT. This sequence encodes CASSLEAGGRGGELFF.

The V call is TRBV7-2, the J call TRBJ2-2; 8 bases are shared with TRBD1. This CDR3 has 15 residues. The ends lost 4 bases at V and 1 base at J; junction bases unmatched: 2. Looked up from germline, CDR1 is SGHTA and CDR2 is FQGNSA. The CDR3 sequence is CASSSGTGNTGELFF. The CDR3 DNA follows: TGTGCCAGCAGCTCCGGGACAGGGAACACCGGGGAGCTGTTTTTT.

The chain recombines TRBV2 with TRBJ1-4; D is unclear. The ends were cut back, 0 bases at V and 10 bases at J, with 12 bases in the middle. Germline V gene lookup returns CDR1 SNHLY and CDR2 FYNNEI. CDR3 length equals 14 residues. In DNA form, the CDR3 reads TGTGCCAGCAGTGAAGCTGAGGGTTTTGTAAAACTGTTTTTT. This gives the protein CASSEAEGFVKLFF.

This chain joins TRBV2 and TRBJ1-3; 7 bases agree with TRBD1. V trimming: 5 bases; J trimming: 3 bases; junction bases outside the gene matches: 7. The CDR3 length is 15 residues. Germline V gives CDR1 SNHLY, CDR2 FYNNEI. CDR3 loop: CASSWTGPFGNTIYF. The CDR3 nucleotides are TGTGCCAGCAGTTGGACAGGCCCCTTTGGAAACACCATATATTTT.

This clone was seen a few times. The rearrangement joins TRBV25-1 to TRBJ2-1; 8 positions agree with TRBD1. The length of the CDR3 is 15 residues. V lost 2 bases, J lost 6 bases, and 6 bases stayed unmatched. Germline loops: CDR1 MGHDK, CDR2 SYGVNS. CDR3 amino acids: CASSEMTGDINEQFF. DNA for the CDR3: TGTGCCAGCAGTGAAATGACAGGGGATATCAATGAGCAGTTCTTC.

Only one count was recorded for this clone. V and J are TRBV5-6 and TRBJ1-2, with 9 bases fitting TRBD1. J was trimmed by 3 bases and V by 5 bases; bases with no gene match: 5. The CDR3 has 14 residues. Germline CDR1 SGHDT, CDR2 YYEEEE. The CDR3 reads CASRRGQGYYGYTF. The CDR3 DNA is TGTGCCAGCAGACGCGGACAGGGGTACTATGGCTACACCTTC.

This sequence joins TRBV20-1 and TRBJ2-7; a weak D match, TRBD2 (6 bases). The CDR3 has 15 amino acids. Germline-derived CDR1 and CDR2 are DFQATT and SNEGSKA (reference sequence). Trimming cost V 3 bases and J 4 bases, with 19 bases left between them. The CDR3 spells CSASLGLALFYEQYF. The CDR3 DNA follows: TGCAGTGCTAGTTTGGGACTGGCCCTTTTTTACGAGCAGTACTTC.

The chain uses TRBV27 and TRBJ1-5; tentative D call: TRBD1 (6 bases). Germline CDR1 reads MNHEY; CDR2 reads SMNVEV (reference sequence). V lost 4 bases, J lost 1 base, and 8 bases lay in between. The length of the CDR3 is 14 residues. DNA for the CDR3: TGTGCCAGCAGTTGGCAGGGGAGCAATCAGCCCCAGCATTTT. Residues: CASSWQGSNQPQHF.

The genes are TRBV24-1 and TRBJ2-7; D call uncertain. V was cut by 5 bases and J by 0 bases, with 7 bases left in between. This CDR3 region has 13 residues. Germline V lookup: CDR1 KGHDR, CDR2 SFDVKD. CDR3 nucleotides: TGTGCCACCAGTGCCTCACTCTCCTACGAGCAGTACTTC. Translating gives CATSASLSYEQYF.

This clone was seen a single time. The chain combines TRBV2 with TRBJ1-1, with no clear D. The ends were cut back, 2 bases at V and 2 bases at J, with 9 bases in the middle. The germline V gene has CDR1 SNHLY and CDR2 FYNNEI. CDR3 size: 14 residues. CDR3 sequence reads: CASSERRLNTEAFF. DNA for the CDR3: TGTGCCAGCAGTGAAAGGAGATTAAACACTGAAGCTTTCTTT.

Only a few counts were recorded for this clone. The rearrangement links TRBV6-9 to TRBJ2-7, with TRBD1 identical over 9 bases. V lost 4 bases to trimming and J lost 2 bases; unmatched junction nucleotides: 9. The germline V gene has CDR1 MNHGY and CDR2 SVAAGI. The CDR3 is made up of 16 amino acids. CDR3 in amino acids: CASSSPRRDRAYEQYF. CDR3 sequence (DNA): TGTGCCAGCAGTTCTCCCCGCCGGGACAGGGCCTACGAGCAGTACTTC.

This chain connects TRBV5-4 to TRBJ2-3; D gene unclear. V lost 0 bases, J lost 6 bases, and 5 bases lay in between. The CDR3 has 12 residues. CDR1 and CDR2 (germline): SGHNT, YYREEE (reference sequence). In DNA, the CDR3 is TGTGCCAGCAGCTTGGTCGGGGATACGCAGTATTTT. This sequence encodes CASSLVGDTQYF. The full variable domain, rest sourced from reference TRBV5-4 and TRBJ2-3, is ETGVTQSPTHLIKTRGQQVTLRCSSQSGHNTVSWYQQALGQGPQFIFQYYREEENGRGNFPPRFSGLQFPNYSSELNVNALELDDSALYLCASSLVGDTQYFGPGTRLTVL.

V is TRBV2 and J is TRBJ2-5, with 10 nucleotides matching TRBD2. CDR3 length equals 13 residues. The germline CDR1 and CDR2 sequences are SNHLY and FYNNEI. J was trimmed by 11 bases and V by 5 bases; bases with no gene match: 8. CDR3 amino acids: CASSFGLAARQYF. The CDR3 DNA reads as TGTGCCAGCAGTTTCGGACTAGCGGCGAGGCAGTACTTC.

J is TRBJ2-1 and V is TRBV7-9, with 7 bases matching TRBD1. CDR1 is SEHNR, CDR2 FQNEAQ, per germline (reference sequence). This CDR3 is built from 15 residues. Unmatched junction bases numbered 12, after V lost 5 bases and J lost 8 bases. CDR3 residues: CASSPQGLGFYEQFF. In nucleotides, the CDR3 is TGTGCCAGCAGCCCACAGGGGCTCGGGTTTTATGAGCAGTTCTTC.

The chain couples TRBV5-1 to TRBJ1-1; D is perhaps TRBD1 (6 bases). Germline V gene data show CDR1 as SGHRS and CDR2 as YFSETQ. V lost 0 bases and J 8 bases, leaving 8 bases between the germline ends. The CDR3 sequence is 12 residues long. The CDR3 protein is CASSLGGQEAFF. The CDR3 DNA follows: TGCGCCAGCAGCTTGGGAGGACAGGAAGCTTTCTTT.